This T cell receptor beta chain was recovered during a study of blood T cell repertoires in COVID-19. Turning to the study itself: COVID-19 samples from acute and convalescent phases originated in the United States, Italy and Spain.

Profiled with immunoSEQ multiplex PCR; TCRdb holds only in-frame clones, not every one. The sample gives about 380,000 clones, roughly 87% of which show up once; 2.5% to 3.5% is in the top ten. Participants reported their clinical history, and cohort assignment relied on those reports. In germline, CDR1 is SGHVS, CDR2 FQNEAQ. V was cut by 5 bases and J by 3 bases, with 16 bases left in between. This CDR3 spans 16 amino acids. The sequencing input was PBMCs or T cells enriched from blood (not recorded which). This clonotype was sampled from a woman aged 25 to 39 who had recovered from COVID-19. The V gene is TRBV7-8, the J gene TRBJ1-4; the D gene is possibly TRBD1 (6 bases). CDR3 in DNA: TGTGCCAGCAGCCCCTACAGGGTGGGGGCTAATGAAAAACTGTTTTTT. Its protein product is CASSPYRVGANEKLFF. The variable domain in full, completed from reference TRBV7-8 and TRBJ1-4, reads GAGVSQSPRYKVAKRGQDVALRCDPISGHVSLFWYQQALGQGPEFLTYFQNEAQLDKSGLPSDRFFAERPEGSVSTLKIQRTQQEDSAVYLCASSPYRVGANEKLFFGSGTQLSVL.